These T cell receptor beta chains were read from a single sample in a study of CD8+CD57+ T cells in acquired aplastic anemia. TCRdb reprocessed the reads with MiXCR, giving one entry per CDR3 protein. The sample lists 160,000 or so distinct CDR3 sequences; 40% to 50% were seen once. Sequencing was done on a sample of sorted CD4+, CD8+, or CD8+CD57+ T cells (not recorded which) from PBMCs. These receptors came from a human donor with aplastic anemia. Each CDR3 is given without its conserved first and last residue.

cdr3_aa v_call
ASSDWGPSGEQY TRBV10-1
ASSQGTAPTGQY TRBV4-1
ASSSGQGYTDTQY TRBV19
ATSRGGDEQF TRBV15
ASGLLGQNNEKLF TRBV12-5
ATSDYNYEQY TRBV24-1
ASRVQGDTGELF TRBV5-1
ASSLSRASSYNSPLH TRBV7-2
SVEGEKGYTQY TRBV29-1
ATAPSGGTTGELF TRBV10-3
ASRKGKLDGAQETQY TRBV7-8